Shown below are 29 T cell receptor beta chains from a single sample sequenced in a study of blood T cell repertoires in COVID-19. Clones were read by immunoSEQ multiplex PCR, and TCRdb kept only the in-frame ones, dropping some. This table has about 130,000 clones, 84% appearing once. Sequencing was carried out using peripheral blood. The receptors here all came from a human donor in a cohort sampled during active COVID-19.

This sequence joins TRBV5-1 and TRBJ2-6; 8 positions match TRBD2. Germline-derived CDR1 and CDR2 are SGHRS and YFSETQ. The V gene end was trimmed by 2 bases and the J gene end by 0 bases; junction bases not matched to a gene: 7. The CDR3 is made up of 18 amino acids. CDR3 region: CASSFAGTRSSGANVLTF. The DNA of the CDR3 is TGCGCCAGCAGCTTCGCTGGGACTAGGAGCTCTGGGGCCAACGTCCTGACTTTC.

The rearrangement joins TRBV7-9 to TRBJ1-1; perhaps TRBD1 as D (6 bases). From germline, CDR1 is SEHNR and CDR2 FQNEAQ (reference sequence). V dropped 2 bases and J dropped 4 bases, with 11 bases sitting between them. This CDR3 has 14 residues. The CDR3 nucleotides read TGTGCCAGCAGCTTATCAGGGGCTGTCACTGAAGCTTTCTTT. It codes for CASSLSGAVTEAFF.

The chain has TRBV5-4 and TRBJ2-1; the match to TRBD2 covers 10 bases. Looked up from germline, CDR1 is SGHNT and CDR2 is YYREEE (reference sequence). The CDR3 runs 16 residues. V shed 4 bases, J shed 8 bases, and the junction held 12 bases outside the gene matches. CDR3 DNA: TGTGCCAGCAGCGAATACTTAGCGGGGGGTATGGATGAGCAGTTCTTC. Translating gives CASSEYLAGGMDEQFF.

The chain combines TRBV6-5 with TRBJ2-3; maybe TRBD2 (7 bases). Germline lookup yields CDR1 MNHEY and CDR2 SVGAGI. This CDR3 is built from 16 residues. Trimming removed 4 bases at V and 0 bases at J, with 14 bases between. The CDR3 region is CASSFSGGASTDTQYF. As DNA, the CDR3 is TGTGCCAGCAGTTTCTCTGGGGGGGCAAGCACAGATACGCAGTATTTT.

The J gene is TRBJ2-7, the V gene TRBV6-6, with TRBD2 as a possible D gene (6 bases). Trimming pared 2 bases from V and 4 bases from J, leaving 9 bases between. Germline assignment: CDR1 MNHNY and CDR2 SVGAGI (reference sequence). The CDR3 is 13 residues long. CDR3 nucleotide sequence: TGTGCCAGCAGTTACACGGGGAGGTACGAGCAGTACTTC. This translates into CASSYTGRYEQYF.

The chain couples TRBV5-1 to TRBJ2-5; TRBD2 aligns across 8 bases. V lost 0 bases and J lost 2; bases outside the gene matches: 6. This CDR3 contains 16 residues. The germline gives CDR1 SGHRS, CDR2 YFSETQ. CDR3 coding DNA: TGCGCCAGCAGCTTGGCCGGGGGGGGCCGTCAAGAGACCCAGTACTTC. Translated: CASSLAGGGRQETQYF.

The CDR3 sequence is CASSQELGAGNTIYF. As DNA, the CDR3 is TGCGCCAGCAGCCAAGAATTGGGGGCAGGAAACACCATATATTTT. The chain couples TRBV4-1 to TRBJ1-3; D may be TRBD1 (6 bases). Trimming removed 0 bases at V and 4 bases at J, with 10 bases between. The CDR3 totals 15 residues. Germline V CDR1 and CDR2: MGHRA, YSYEKL.

The V and J genes are TRBV4-2 and TRBJ2-3; D not resolved. Between the trimmed V and J ends, which lost 0 bases and 5 bases, there was a span of 9 bases. The CDR3 has 14 amino acids. Germline-derived CDR1 and CDR2 are LGHNA and YNFKEQ. The CDR3 is CASSQDGAGDTQYF. For the CDR3, the DNA is TGTGCCAGCAGCCAAGACGGAGCTGGAGATACGCAGTATTTT.

The chain combines TRBV6-5 with TRBJ2-7; possibly TRBD2 for D (5 bases). The CDR3 length is 13 residues. The V end was cut by 7 bases, the J end by 3 bases, with 13 bases between. Germline loops: CDR1 MNHEY, CDR2 SVGAGI. The CDR3 sequence: CASTVSAGYEQYF. The CDR3 nucleotides are TGTGCCAGCACAGTATCCGCGGGCTACGAGCAGTACTTC.

V usage is TRBV5-1 and J usage is TRBJ2-5; TRBD1 aligns across 7 bases. This CDR3 contains 16 residues. Per germline, CDR1 SGHRS and CDR2 YFSETQ. V was clipped by 4 bases and J by 2 bases; unmatched bases: 11. The CDR3 nucleotides are TGCGCCAGCAGCATCTCCGGACAGGAACGGCAAGAGACCCAGTACTTC. Translation gives CASSISGQERQETQYF.

This clone was detected only a few times. The genes are TRBV28 and TRBJ2-3; D might be TRBD2 (6 bases). Trimming shortened V by 1 base and J by 0 bases, and 17 bases separated the two germline ends. The CDR3 is 18 residues long. Germline V gene lookup returns CDR1 MDHEN and CDR2 SYDVKM. The CDR3 DNA sequence: TGTGCCAGCAGTTTATACGCCGGGACTTCGGACAGCACAGATACGCAGTATTTT. It translates to CASSLYAGTSDSTDTQYF. Complete variable domain (other parts from reference TRBV28 and TRBJ2-3): DVKVTQSSRYLVKRTGEKVFLECVQDMDHENMFWYRQDPGLGLRLIYFSYDVKMKEKGDIPEGYSVSREKKERFSLILESASTNQTSMYLCASSLYAGTSDSTDTQYFGPGTRLTVL.

This clone was found once. This rearrangement joins TRBV6-5 to TRBJ2-7, with TRBD2 identical over 9 bases. V shed 6 bases and J 7 bases; nucleotides not matched to a gene: 13. This CDR3 is 15 amino acids long. CDR1 is MNHEY, CDR2 SVGAGI, per germline. The CDR3, as DNA: TGTGCCAGCAGGAGACTAGCGGCGCAAGCTGTGGAGCAGTACTTC. Residues: CASRRLAAQAVEQYF.

V is TRBV4-1 and J is TRBJ1-2; D gene ambiguous. This CDR3 has 15 amino acids. From germline, CDR1 is MGHRA and CDR2 YSYEKL. The V gene lost 4 bases and the J gene lost 4 bases, with 16 bases spanning the gap. The CDR3 coding sequence is TGCGCCAGCAGCCCACCCGGGGAGAGCCCCTATGGCTACACCTTC. Residues: CASSPPGESPYGYTF.

In the case of this clone: A read error may produce the germline difference seen at one junction end. The gene calls are TRBV5-1 and TRBJ2-7; TRBD2 matches at 8 bases. The germline V gene encodes CDR1 SGHRS and CDR2 YFSETQ. This CDR3 has 14 amino acids. The CDR3 loop reads CATSPGAGDYEQYF. DNA for the CDR3: TGCGCCACCAGCCCGGGAGCGGGGGACTACGAGCAGTACTTC. Based on the CDR3 plus reference TRBV5-1 and TRBJ2-7, the full variable domain is KAGVTQTPRYLIKTRGQQVTLSCSPISGHRSVSWYQQTPGQGLQFLFEYFSETQRNKGNFPGRFSGRQFSNSRSEMNVSTLELGDSALYLCATSPGAGDYEQYFGPGTRLTVT.

The chain employs TRBV6-5 and TRBJ1-5; D call uncertain. Germline V gene data show CDR1 as MNHEY and CDR2 as SVGAGI. V dropped 6 bases and J dropped 0 bases, with 6 bases sitting between them. The CDR3 runs 13 residues. In DNA form, the CDR3 reads TGTGCCAGCAGGGAGAATAGCAATCAGCCCCAGCATTTT. It encodes CASRENSNQPQHF.

This rearrangement joins TRBV7-9 to TRBJ2-1; D remains unclear. The CDR3 has 13 residues. V was cut by 1 base and J by 4 bases, with 5 bases left in between. From germline, CDR1 is SEHNR and CDR2 FQNEAQ (reference sequence). CDR3 sequence (DNA): TGTGCCAGCAGCTTAGACGGGTACAATGAGCAGTTCTTC. This sequence encodes CASSLDGYNEQFF.

The chain couples TRBV6-1 to TRBJ1-3, with D possibly matching TRBD1 (5 bases). This CDR3 is 16 amino acids long. The germline V gene encodes CDR1 MNHNS and CDR2 SASEGT. With 4 bases removed from V and 1 base from J, the gap between germline ends came to 14 bases. CDR3 region: CASSGQFWGSGNTIYF. CDR3 sequence (DNA): TGTGCCAGCAGTGGACAGTTCTGGGGATCTGGAAACACCATATATTTT.

The DNA of the CDR3 is TGTGCCAGCAGCTTGGGGGGGACTAATGAAAAACTGTTTTTT. Its translation: CASSLGGTNEKLFF. The rearrangement links TRBV7-2 to TRBJ1-4; weak D call: TRBD1 (5 bases). Germline V gene lookup returns CDR1 SGHTA and CDR2 FQGNSA. There are 14 residues in the CDR3. V dropped 3 bases and J dropped 2 bases, with 7 bases sitting between them.

The V gene is TRBV19, the J gene TRBJ1-1; D is unclear. V lost 5 bases, J lost 0 bases, and 7 bases lay in between. This CDR3 region has 13 residues. Germline assignment: CDR1 LNHDA and CDR2 SQIVND (reference sequence). This chain's CDR3 is CASSFQLNTEAFF. CDR3 nucleotide sequence: TGTGCCAGTAGTTTCCAATTGAACACTGAAGCTTTCTTT.

The chain couples TRBV6-5 to TRBJ1-2, with a possible D match to TRBD1 (6 bases). The CDR3 has 15 amino acids. Per germline, CDR1 MNHEY and CDR2 SVGAGI. Trimming removed 5 bases at V and 6 bases at J, with 19 bases between. The CDR3 protein is CASSTMGAAYDGYTF. DNA for the CDR3: TGTGCCAGCAGTACGATGGGGGCAGCCTACGATGGCTACACCTTC.

The V call is TRBV9, the J call TRBJ1-2; D possibly corresponds to TRBD1 (5 bases). V shed 0 bases and J shed 7 bases, with 13 bases lying between them. Germline V lookup: CDR1 SGDLS, CDR2 YYNGEE. The CDR3 runs 14 residues. CDR3 in DNA: TGTGCCAGCAGCGTAGACGGGGGGTTCGGTGGCTACACCTTC. Translated: CASSVDGGFGGYTF.

V and J are TRBV6-5 and TRBJ1-5, with D tentatively TRBD1 (5 bases). Germline V CDR1 and CDR2: MNHEY, SVGAGI. The CDR3 totals 13 residues. The ends were cut back, 5 bases at V and 4 bases at J, with 9 bases in the middle. The CDR3 is CASSPDTNQPQHF. The CDR3 DNA reads TGTGCCAGCAGTCCGGACACAAATCAGCCCCAGCATTTT.

The V and J genes are TRBV3-1 (or the pseudogene TRBV3-2) and TRBJ1-1; 10 bases are shared with TRBD1. Losses at the gene ends were 4 bases for V and 11 bases for J; bases not matched to a gene: 13. Germline CDR1 LGHDT, CDR2 YNNKEL (reference sequence). The CDR3 has 15 amino acids. The CDR3, as DNA: TGTGCCAGCAGCCTCAGGACAGGGGGGAGATGGTCGGCTTTCTTT. Encoded protein: CASSLRTGGRWSAFF.

The CDR3 here is CSASHASGGQYEQYF. In DNA, the CDR3 is TGCAGTGCTAGTCACGCTAGCGGGGGACAGTACGAGCAGTACTTC. The rearrangement uses TRBV20-1 and TRBJ2-7; 10 nucleotides match TRBD2. The length of the CDR3 is 15 residues. Germline lookup yields CDR1 DFQATT and CDR2 SNEGSKA (reference sequence). V was pared by 3 bases and J by 4 bases, with 9 bases of the junction left unmatched.

The chain employs TRBV5-5 and TRBJ1-1; 10 nucleotides align to TRBD1. The CDR3 is made up of 15 amino acids. V shed 0 bases and J 4 bases; nucleotides not matched to a gene: 3. The germline gives CDR1 SGHKS, CDR2 YYEKEE (reference sequence). In DNA form, the CDR3 reads TGTGCCAGCAGCTTGGCCGGGACAGGGGCCACTGAAGCTTTCTTT. Its protein is CASSLAGTGATEAFF.

The genes are TRBV20-1 and TRBJ2-7; 8 positions agree with TRBD2. Germline V lookup: CDR1 DFQATT, CDR2 SNEGSKA (reference sequence). This CDR3 comprises 14 residues. V was clipped by 3 bases and J by 2 bases; unmatched bases: 6. Here the CDR3 reads CSASTGGKTYEQYF. The CDR3 DNA sequence: TGCAGTGCTAGTACGGGGGGGAAAACCTACGAGCAGTACTTC.

CDR3 residues: CASSWPGGPGDTQYF. In DNA, the CDR3 is TGTGCCAGCAGCTGGCCCGGAGGGCCTGGAGATACGCAGTATTTT. This rearrangement joins TRBV7-6 to TRBJ2-3, with a tentative D call TRBD2 (6 bases). Trimming cost V 4 bases and J 5 bases, with 16 bases left between them. The CDR3 is 15 residues long. Germline V lookup: CDR1 SGHVS, CDR2 FNYEAQ.

There are a few counts of this clone. The chain joins TRBV7-8 to TRBJ1-5; the match to TRBD1 covers 11 bases. Germline V lookup: CDR1 SGHVS, CDR2 FQNEAQ. The trim removed 5 bases at V and 7 bases at J, leaving 13 bases unmatched. The CDR3 sequence is 17 residues long. Here the CDR3 reads CASSPQGTGTGGQPQHF. Here the CDR3 DNA reads TGTGCCAGCAGCCCCCAGGGAACCGGGACAGGGGGGCAGCCCCAGCATTTT.

The chain employs TRBV7-9 and TRBJ1-2; D is perhaps TRBD1 (5 bases). This CDR3 has 14 amino acids. Germline lookup yields CDR1 SEHNR and CDR2 FQNEAQ (reference sequence). Trimming removed 6 bases from V and 2 bases from J, with 13 bases in between. CDR3 sequence (DNA): TGTGCCAGCAGGCCGGGGCGGGGGAACTATGGCTACACCTTC. Its translation is CASRPGRGNYGYTF. Based on the CDR3 plus reference TRBV7-9 and TRBJ1-2, the full variable domain is DTGVSQNPRHKITKRGQNVTFRCDPISEHNRLYWYRQTLGQGPEFLTYFQNEAQLEKSRLLSDRFSAERPKGSFSTLEIQRTEQGDSAMYLCASRPGRGNYGYTFGSGTRLTVV.